This T cell receptor beta chain was captured in a study of cytotoxic CD8 clonotypes in ibrutinib-treated CLL. Broader study findings: Against age-matched healthy donors, baseline clonality ran higher and tracked circulating CD8+ T-cell counts.

Target depth was 1 in 200,000 to 1 in 1 million T cells, about 10x per clonotype. Profiling relied on immunoSEQ multiplex PCR, and the TCRdb table lists in-frame clones only, not all of them. The sample includes 140,000 or so clones, 75% to 85% seen only once; the top ten take about 13%. The CDR3 loop spans 15 amino acids. V was cut by 4 bases and J by 7 bases, with 17 bases left in between. The V gene's germline CDR1 is KGHSH and CDR2 LQKENI. Regarding this clone: The target antigen is unknown.

The specimen comprised PBMCs, sampled after 12 months of ibrutinib treatment. This chain connects TRBV18 to TRBJ2-1; D not resolved. The receptor's source is a human donor with chronic lymphocytic leukemia. The CDR3 bases are TGTGCCAGCTCACTTGGGCCCACTGGTGAGAATGAGCAGTTCTTC. This translates into CASSLGPTGENEQFF.